These 5 T cell receptor beta chains were all obtained from the same sample, sequenced in a study of T cells expressing NK-cell markers. TCRdb reprocessed the 5' RACE reads, keeping one entry per CDR3 protein, no DNA. This listing includes a few hundred thousand distinct CDR3 sequences. Sample: blood T cells: a sorted CD56 or NKG2C T cell subset, CD4+ or CD8+ T cells, or bulk PBMC T cells (not recorded which). These receptors all stem from a man aged 18 to 30 in good health.

The chain joins TRBV7-9 to TRBJ2-7; the TRBD1 assignment by TCRdb is unverifiable without DNA. Germline V gene sequence: CDR1 SEHNR, CDR2 FQNEAQ (reference sequence). The CDR3 totals 15 residues. The CDR3 loop is CASSSKDRFGYEQYF.

The V gene is TRBV12-3 or TRBV12-4, the J gene TRBJ2-5; TCRdb lists TRBD2, though no DNA is available to test this call. The CDR3 extends over 16 amino acids. CDR3 loop: CASLLAGLAGQETQYF.

This sequence joins TRBV5-5 and TRBJ1-1. The germline gives CDR1 SGHKS, CDR2 YYEKEE (reference sequence). The CDR3 has 13 amino acids. Here the CDR3 reads CASSETRGNEAFF. Variable domain in full (rest from reference TRBV5-5 and TRBJ1-1): DAGVTQSPTHLIKTRGQQVTLRCSPISGHKSVSWYQQVLGQGPQFIFQYYEKEERGRGNFPDRFSARQFPNYSSELNVNALLLGDSALYLCASSETRGNEAFFGQGTRLTVV.

The gene calls are TRBV5-1 and TRBJ2-1. The CDR3 runs 13 residues. Per the germline V gene, CDR1 is SGHRS and CDR2 is YFSETQ. CDR3 loop: CASSLDADQEQFF.

The chain links TRBV5-1 to TRBJ2-5; TCRdb reports TRBD2, a call that lacks DNA to check it against. The CDR3 has 18 residues. Germline assignment: CDR1 SGHRS and CDR2 YFSETQ. The CDR3 region is CASSLAIQAGGPSETQYF. Complete variable domain (other parts from reference TRBV5-1 and TRBJ2-5): KAGVTQTPRYLIKTRGQQVTLSCSPISGHRSVSWYQQTPGQGLQFLFEYFSETQRNKGNFPGRFSGRQFSNSRSEMNVSTLELGDSALYLCASSLAIQAGGPSETQYFGPGTRLLVL.